What follows are 25 T cell receptor beta chains derived from one specimen sequenced in a study of blood T cells in healthy people across ages. The second PCR ran about 6 to 12 cycles with a sample-barcoded 5' primer and J-beta primers. TCRdb redid the calling of the 5' RACE reads with MiXCR, one entry per CDR3 protein. The data contain some 320,000 distinct CDR3 sequences, roughly a quarter of them singletons. The specimen sequenced was blood. Every receptor here comes from a woman aged 70 to 79 in good health.

The J gene is TRBJ2-5, the V gene TRBV5-1, with unresolved D. V gave up 0 bases and J gave up 1 base, with 7 bases separating them. In germline, CDR1 is SGHRS, CDR2 YFSETQ. The CDR3 is made up of 14 amino acids. Here the CDR3 reads CASSLGSIQETQYF. CDR3 DNA: TGCGCCAGCAGCTTGGGTTCAATCCAAGAGACCCAGTACTTC. Based on the CDR3 plus reference TRBV5-1 and TRBJ2-5, the full variable domain is KAGVTQTPRYLIKTRGQQVTLSCSPISGHRSVSWYQQTPGQGLQFLFEYFSETQRNKGNFPGRFSGRQFSNSRSEMNVSTLELGDSALYLCASSLGSIQETQYFGPGTRLLVL.

This clonotype was counted between two and nine times. V gene TRBV7-6 combines with J gene TRBJ2-7, with 13 nucleotides matching TRBD2. In germline, CDR1 is SGHVS, CDR2 FNYEAQ. V shed 5 bases and J 3 bases; nucleotides not matched to a gene: 7. CDR3 length: 16 residues. The CDR3 loop reads CASSPAGLAGDYEQYF. The CDR3 nucleotides read TGTGCCAGCAGCCCCGCCGGACTAGCGGGAGACTACGAGCAGTACTTC. Using reference TRBV7-6 and TRBJ2-7 for the parts outside the CDR3, the full variable domain is GAGVSQSPRYKVTKRGQDVALRCDPISGHVSLYWYRQALGQGPEFLTYFNYEAQQDKSGLPNDRFSAERPEGSISTLTIQRTEQRDSAMYRCASSPAGLAGDYEQYFGPGTRLTVT.

This clonotype showed up many times. This rearrangement joins TRBV5-1 to TRBJ2-5; a possible D gene is TRBD2 (6 bases). V was trimmed by 2 bases and J by 1 base, leaving 9 bases between them. Germline CDR1 and CDR2: SGHRS and YFSETQ. The CDR3 totals 14 residues. The DNA of the CDR3 is TGCGCCAGCAGCTTTAACGGGGGCCAAGAGACCCAGTACTTC. Protein: CASSFNGGQETQYF.

The chain is built from TRBV4-2 and TRBJ2-2; the D is unclear. CDR1 LGHNA and CDR2 YNFKEQ come from the germline V gene. V lost 4 bases, J lost 7 bases, and 7 bases lay in between. This CDR3 contains 12 residues. CDR3 DNA sequence: TGTGCCAGCAGCCCCACTATCGGGGAGCTGTTTTTT. As protein: CASSPTIGELFF.

CDR3 bases: TGTGCCAGCAGCTTATACGGGAGGCCGGGGGATGAGCAGTTCTTC. This sequence encodes CASSLYGRPGDEQFF. This chain joins TRBV7-2 and TRBJ2-1, with 7 bases identical to TRBD2. V was clipped by 2 bases and J by 8 bases; unmatched bases: 9. Germline V gives CDR1 SGHTA, CDR2 FQGNSA. The length of the CDR3 is 15 residues.

The CDR3, as DNA: TGCGCCAGCAGCTTGACAGCCTACAATGAGCAGTTCTTC. Translation gives CASSLTAYNEQFF. The chain recombines TRBV5-1 with TRBJ2-1; D gene ambiguous. From germline, CDR1 is SGHRS and CDR2 YFSETQ. The CDR3 covers 13 residues. The V end lost 1 base, the J end lost 2 bases, and 4 bases lay between the germline ends.

V and J are TRBV6-5 and TRBJ1-2; D not resolved. The germline gives CDR1 MNHEY, CDR2 SVGAGI. V gave up 0 bases and J gave up 2 bases, with 16 bases separating them. The CDR3 extends over 17 amino acids. The CDR3 sequence is CASSYSLTRGVNYGYTF. The CDR3 DNA is TGTGCCAGCAGTTACTCGCTGACACGTGGGGTAAACTATGGCTACACCTTC.

This clonotype has a count of ten or more. The V gene is TRBV6-2 or TRBV6-3, the J gene TRBJ2-5; D is perhaps TRBD1 or TRBD2 (5 bases each). The CDR3 covers 15 residues. CDR1 and CDR2 (germline): MNHEY, SVGEGT. V was shortened by 2 bases and J by 2 bases, with 12 bases between the two germline ends. In DNA form, the CDR3 reads TGTGCCAGCAGTTACCAGGGACGAACACAAGAGACCCAGTACTTC. Protein: CASSYQGRTQETQYF.

In this sample, this clonotype turned up a few times. CDR3 coding DNA: TGTGCCAGCAGCCAAGATACGGCCTTGGCCTACAATGAGCAGTTCTTC. Its translation is CASSQDTALAYNEQFF. This chain joins TRBV4-2 and TRBJ2-1; the D is unclear. The germline V gene has CDR1 LGHNA and CDR2 YNFKEQ. This CDR3 is built from 16 residues. Trimming shortened V by 0 bases and J by 2 bases, and 11 bases separated the two germline ends.

The chain uses TRBV28 and TRBJ2-7; 8 bases match TRBD2. Germline-derived CDR1 and CDR2 are MDHEN and SYDVKM. The ends lost 10 bases at V and 3 bases at J; junction bases unmatched: 11. There are 14 residues in the CDR3. CDR3 sequence reads: CATRRSGGSYEQYF. CDR3 nucleotide sequence: TGTGCCACTCGACGCAGCGGGGGAAGCTACGAGCAGTACTTC.

This clonotype was counted a few times. The V gene is TRBV11-3, the J gene TRBJ2-5; the D is unclear. Trimming pared 2 bases from V and 0 bases from J, leaving 7 bases between. CDR1 and CDR2 from the germline V gene are SGHNT and YENEEA. CDR3 size: 14 residues. The CDR3: CASSLSLYQETQYF. In DNA form, the CDR3 reads TGTGCCAGCAGCTTATCGTTGTACCAAGAGACCCAGTACTTC.

The chain couples TRBV5-1 to TRBJ1-6; unclear D gene. Trimming took 2 bases from V and 7 from J, leaving 13 bases between them. The CDR3 length is 15 residues. CDR1 and CDR2 (germline): SGHRS, YFSETQ. CDR3 loop: CASSLESELNSPLHF. CDR3 sequence (DNA): TGCGCCAGCAGCTTAGAATCGGAACTCAATTCACCCCTCCACTTT. The variable domain in full, with the rest retrieved from reference TRBV5-1 and TRBJ1-6, is KAGVTQTPRYLIKTRGQQVTLSCSPISGHRSVSWYQQTPGQGLQFLFEYFSETQRNKGNFPGRFSGRQFSNSRSEMNVSTLELGDSALYLCASSLESELNSPLHFGNGTRLTVT.

The rearrangement joins TRBV20-1 to TRBJ2-5; 9 bases line up with TRBD2. The J call may be mistaken, given a closer DNA end match to TRBJ2-1. Germline V gene lookup returns CDR1 DFQATT and CDR2 SNEGSKA (reference sequence). The CDR3 consists of 15 residues. The CDR3 spells CSARDGREGLHEQFF. CDR3 nucleotide sequence: TGCAGTGCTAGAGATGGGCGGGAGGGCCTTCATGAGCAGTTCTTC.

V gene TRBV7-2 combines with J gene TRBJ2-3; either TRBD1 or TRBD2 may supply D (5 bases each). V lost 5 bases and J 0 bases, leaving 12 bases between the germline ends. This CDR3 is built from 15 residues. Germline V CDR1 and CDR2: SGHTA, FQGNSA. The CDR3 loop reads CASSLGPSSTDTQYF. In DNA, the CDR3 is TGTGCCAGCAGCCTGGGACCATCTAGCACAGATACGCAGTATTTT.

This clonotype was counted a few times. This sequence joins TRBV7-9 and TRBJ2-5, with D unclear. V lost 2 bases to trimming and J lost 2 bases, with 15 bases between them. The CDR3 has 16 amino acids. In germline, CDR1 is SEHNR, CDR2 FQNEAQ (reference sequence). The DNA for the CDR3 is TGTGCCAGCAGCTTACGGCCCTTGGGTTTGCAAGAGACCCAGTACTTC. This gives the protein CASSLRPLGLQETQYF.

CDR3 protein: CASRTSGRVNEQFF. CDR3 in DNA: TGTGCCAGCAGGACTAGCGGGAGAGTTAATGAGCAGTTCTTC. The chain has TRBV14 and TRBJ2-5; 12 bases match TRBD2. The DNA end is a closer match to TRBJ2-1, so the J assignment may be wrong. Germline V gene sequence: CDR1 SGHDN, CDR2 FVKESK. CDR3 length: 14 amino acids.

This clonotype was recorded a few times. This chain connects TRBV29-1 to TRBJ1-1, with 8 bases matching TRBD1. The germline gives CDR1 SQVTM, CDR2 ANQGSEA. This CDR3 has 12 amino acids. With V trimmed by 5 bases and J by 5 bases, 4 bases remained unmatched. CDR3 DNA sequence: TGCAGCGTTCCCAGGGGGCAGACTGAAGCTTTCTTT. Translating it yields CSVPRGQTEAFF.

This clonotype appeared a few times. The chain carries TRBV20-1 and TRBJ2-7, with no clear D. V dropped 2 bases and J dropped 0 bases, with 11 bases sitting between them. Looked up from germline, CDR1 is DFQATT and CDR2 is SNEGSKA (reference sequence). This CDR3 has 14 residues. This chain's CDR3 is CSARRSLSSYEQYF. CDR3 sequence (DNA): TGCAGTGCTAGAAGGAGCTTGAGCTCCTACGAGCAGTACTTC.

The chain carries TRBV28 and TRBJ2-2; D is ambiguous. With 6 bases removed from V and 5 bases from J, the gap between germline ends came to 10 bases. The CDR3 consists of 13 residues. Germline V gene lookup returns CDR1 MDHEN and CDR2 SYDVKM. The CDR3 DNA reads TGTGCCAGCAGCTCCGTGAAGACCGGGGAGCTGTTTTTT. Translation: CASSSVKTGELFF. Complete variable domain (other parts from reference TRBV28 and TRBJ2-2): DVKVTQSSRYLVKRTGEKVFLECVQDMDHENMFWYRQDPGLGLRLIYFSYDVKMKEKGDIPEGYSVSREKKERFSLILESASTNQTSMYLCASSSVKTGELFFGEGSRLTVL.

The genes are TRBV24-1 and TRBJ2-1; 9 nucleotides agree with TRBD1. CDR3 size: 17 residues. Germline loops: CDR1 KGHDR, CDR2 SFDVKD. The V and J ends lost 4 bases and 4 bases, in that order; junction bases with no gene match: 10. In nucleotides, the CDR3 is TGTGCCACCAGTGACGCGACCGGGACAGGGTTTTACAATGAGCAGTTCTTC. It yields the protein CATSDATGTGFYNEQFF.

In this sample, this clonotype turned up a few times. The chain is built from TRBV6-1 and TRBJ1-5, with TRBD1 matching 7 bases. With V trimmed by 8 bases and J by 0 bases, 13 bases remained unmatched. This CDR3 is 17 amino acids long. CDR1 is MNHNS and CDR2 is SASEGT in the germline V gene. CDR3 bases: TGTGCCAGCGGGGGAGCGGGGACAGTCAATAGCAATCAGCCCCAGCATTTT. As protein: CASGGAGTVNSNQPQHF.

CDR3 DNA: TGCAGCGTGGCCAGGCTAGCGCAAACGAGCACAGATACGCAGTATTTT. As protein: CSVARLAQTSTDTQYF. The chain links TRBV29-1 to TRBJ2-3; weak D call: TRBD2 (6 bases). The CDR3 sequence is 16 residues long. Germline CDR1 is SQVTM and CDR2 is ANQGSEA. V lost 6 bases and J 0 bases, leaving 19 bases between the germline ends.

In regard to this clonotype: Because it lacks the conserved phenylalanine or tryptophan at the end, this CDR3 is likely a read error. The V gene is TRBV5-1, the J gene TRBJ2-4; the match to TRBD2 covers 8 bases. There are 18 residues in the CDR3. Looked up from germline, CDR1 is SGHRS and CDR2 is YFSETQ. The J segment lost 1 base and the V segment lost 0 bases, leaving 9 bases of the junction unmatched. The DNA for the CDR3 is TGCGCCAGCAGCTTGGCCTATCGGGAGGGCGGGGCCAAAAACATTCAGTACCTC. Its protein product is CASSLAYREGGAKNIQYL.

This clonotype was counted at least ten times. The V and J genes are TRBV27 and TRBJ2-3; D remains unclear. The CDR3 has 18 amino acids. From germline, CDR1 is MNHEY and CDR2 SMNVEV (reference sequence). V was trimmed by 5 bases and J by 7 bases, leaving 28 bases between them. The CDR3 loop is CASSRGSRSELGFNTQYF. CDR3 bases: TGTGCCAGCAGTAGAGGATCCAGGAGCGAGTTGGGGTTTAATACGCAGTATTTT.

The gene calls are TRBV20-1 and TRBJ1-1, with no clear D. There are 15 residues in the CDR3. V lost 0 bases and J lost 1, with 12 bases in between. Germline V CDR1 and CDR2: DFQATT, SNEGSKA (reference sequence). The CDR3 coding sequence is TGCAGTGCTAGAGATCACGCCCGTAGGAACACTGAAGCTTTCTTT. Translating gives CSARDHARRNTEAFF.